These 5 T cell receptor beta chains share one sample of origin, sequenced in a study of CD8 T cells in Susac syndrome (dated by TCRdb to the late 2010s). Preparation of the library involved the immunoSEQ multiplex PCR assay. RNA was extracted with the RNeasy kit and 0.5 to 1 ug was reverse transcribed using random hexamers. The public reads were reprocessed in TCRdb via fastp at Q25 and MiXCR, keeping in-frame beta chains. Each CDR3 protein gets just one entry, which takes the most common genes and DNA from the rows behind it. The sample profile shows around 190,000 distinct CDR3 sequences; approximately 93% of them were found once. Together, the top ten hold 0.1% to 0.12% of the sample. Sequenced input: CD4+ T cells from PBMCs. The source of these receptors is a human donor in good health.

The chain uses TRBV4-2 and TRBJ2-7; unclear D gene. V was pared by 0 bases and J by 2 bases, with 8 bases between. CDR3 length: 14 amino acids. Germline CDR1 and CDR2: LGHNA and YNFKEQ. CDR3 sequence: CASSQEASTYEQYV. The CDR3 DNA sequence: TGTGCCAGCAGCCAAGAAGCCTCTACCTACGAGCAGTACGTC.

The chain couples TRBV5-5 to TRBJ2-7; D possibly corresponds to TRBD2 (5 bases). The CDR3 extends over 15 amino acids. Germline V gene lookup returns CDR1 SGHKS and CDR2 YYEKEE (reference sequence). V lost 4 bases, J lost 5 bases, and 19 bases lay in between. CDR3 bases: TGTGCCAGCAGCGCCCTCGACGGGATGGTCAACGAGCAGTACTTC. Protein product: CASSALDGMVNEQYF.

The sample holds one count of this clonotype. V gene TRBV29-1 combines with J gene TRBJ1-1, with D maybe TRBD1 (5 bases). Germline assignment: CDR1 SQVTM and CDR2 ANQGSEA. Trimming shortened V by 3 bases and J by 3 bases, and 14 bases separated the two germline ends. The CDR3 has 14 residues. Here the CDR3 reads CSVEGAGVHTEAFF. The CDR3 bases are TGCAGCGTTGAGGGCGCGGGGGTTCACACTGAAGCTTTCTTT.

V usage is TRBV12-3 or TRBV12-4 and J usage is TRBJ1-6; D gene unclear. The CDR3 loop spans 13 amino acids. Trimming cost V 6 bases and J 10 bases, with 13 bases left between them. The CDR3 sequence is CASSLRDFSPLHF. The CDR3 DNA is TGTGCCAGCAGCTTGCGGGATTTCTCACCCCTCCACTTT.

This CDR3 reads CATSGGTGTPGQNEQFF. As DNA, the CDR3 is TGTGCCACCAGCGGAGGGACGGGGACCCCCGGGCAGAATGAGCAGTTCTTC. J is TRBJ2-1 and V is TRBV15; tentative D call: TRBD2 (6 bases). The germline gives CDR1 LNHNV, CDR2 YYDKDF (reference sequence). V lost 5 bases and J lost 7, with 24 bases in between. CDR3 length: 17 residues.